This T cell receptor (beta chain) was identified during a study of blood T cell repertoires in COVID-19. Study as a whole: Sites across the United States, Italy and Spain contributed samples from acute and convalescent COVID-19.

The CDR3 is 16 amino acids. The V gene end was trimmed by 8 bases and the J gene end by 6 bases; junction bases not matched to a gene: 15. Germline V CDR1 and CDR2: LNHDA, SQIVND (reference sequence). This clone was recorded a few times. The data were produced by immunoSEQ multiplex PCR, yet TCRdb's version contains in-frame clones alone and is incomplete. The sample has 200,000 or so clones; over 75% are singletons. Adults between about 18 and 95 years of age took part from approximately 24 US areas. Participant-reported clinical history was the basis for cohort assignment. The material sequenced was PBMCs or T cells enriched from blood (not recorded which). This sequence joins TRBV19 and TRBJ1-5; 8 positions match TRBD1. This TCR came from a woman between 40 and 50 years old with acute COVID-19. The CDR3 here is CASFSGTGYSFQPQHF. The CDR3 coding sequence is TGTGCCAGTTTTTCCGGGACAGGTTATTCCTTTCAGCCCCAGCATTTT.